One and the same sample provided the 27 T cell receptor beta chains below, sequenced in a study of monozygotic twins with inflammatory bowel disease. TCRdb re-called the 5' RACE reads and catalogs CDR3 proteins one per entry, DNA excluded. Seen in this sample are about 300,000 distinct CDR3 sequences; the ten most common clones hold 5.6%. The source material was blood. These receptors came from a human donor with ulcerative colitis or Crohn's disease, or a healthy co-twin of an affected twin (not recorded which).

The V call is TRBV18, the J call TRBJ1-6. CDR1 KGHSH and CDR2 LQKENI come from the germline V gene. This CDR3 has 14 amino acids. Here the CDR3 reads CASSPNVDNSPLHF.

The gene calls are TRBV19 and TRBJ2-1. CDR3 length equals 17 residues. The germline V gene has CDR1 LNHDA and CDR2 SQIVND (reference sequence). The CDR3 sequence: CASSIDPGRGLFDEQFF.

The chain combines TRBV7-2 with TRBJ2-1; TCRdb's assignment of TRBD2 cannot be checked, as there is no DNA. In germline, CDR1 is SGHTA, CDR2 FQGNSA. This CDR3 comprises 13 residues. The CDR3 sequence is CASSPTSFYEQFF.

The chain links TRBV29-1 to TRBJ2-7. The CDR3 spans 13 residues. Germline V CDR1 and CDR2: SQVTM, ANQGSEA. The CDR3 is CSAESWELREQYF.

The rearrangement joins TRBV27 to TRBJ1-2; TCRdb reports TRBD1, a call that lacks DNA to check it against. CDR1 MNHEY and CDR2 SMNVEV come from the germline V gene (reference sequence). The CDR3 consists of 15 residues. The CDR3 reads CASSPMDRGSDGYTF.

The chain combines TRBV3-1 with TRBJ1-1. Germline V lookup: CDR1 LGHDT, CDR2 YNNKEL (reference sequence). The CDR3 runs to 15 residues. CDR3 sequence: CASSLRRRGDTEAFF.

The chain uses TRBV4-3 and TRBJ2-3; without DNA, the TCRdb call of TRBD1 cannot be checked. The CDR3 covers 15 residues. Looked up from germline, CDR1 is LGHNA and CDR2 is YSLEER. CDR3 in amino acids: CASSARDRGTDTQYF.

V and J are TRBV12-3 or TRBV12-4 and TRBJ2-7; checking the TCRdb D call of TRBD2 is not possible without DNA. The CDR3 is 15 residues long. CDR3 loop: CASSPRLAGVYEQYF.

The J gene is TRBJ1-4, the V gene TRBV18. Germline CDR1 KGHSH, CDR2 LQKENI. This CDR3 has 13 amino acids. The CDR3 reads CASSPSNAEKLFF. Based on the CDR3 plus reference TRBV18 and TRBJ1-4, the full variable domain is NAGVMQNPRHLVRRRGQEARLRCSPMKGHSHVYWYRQLPEEGLKFMVYLQKENIIDESGMPKERFSAEFPKEGPSILRIQQVVRGDSAAYFCASSPSNAEKLFFGSGTQLSVL.

V usage is TRBV11-3 and J usage is TRBJ2-5; the D gene TCRdb calls, TRBD1, cannot be checked with no DNA. Per the germline V gene, CDR1 is SGHNT and CDR2 is YENEEA. The CDR3 runs 15 residues. CDR3: CASSSYRDRQETQYF. The variable domain in full, completed from reference TRBV11-3 and TRBJ2-5, reads EAGVVQSPRYKIIEKKQPVAFWCNPISGHNTLYWYLQNLGQGPELLIRYENEEAVDDSQLPKDRFSAERLKGVDSTLKIQPAELGDSAVYLCASSSYRDRQETQYFGPGTRLLVL.

V and J are TRBV7-9 and TRBJ2-5; the TCRdb call, TRBD1, lacks DNA for checking. Germline-derived CDR1 and CDR2 are SEHNR and FQNEAQ (reference sequence). This CDR3 has 13 residues. The CDR3 spells CASSLGQAGTQYF.

The V call is TRBV20-1, the J call TRBJ2-2; TCRdb proposes TRBD1, but this gene call is untestable without DNA. Germline loops: CDR1 DFQATT, CDR2 SNEGSKA (reference sequence). The CDR3 runs 17 residues. Here the CDR3 reads CSARRPGGARNTGELFF.

V usage is TRBV18 and J usage is TRBJ2-7. In germline, CDR1 is KGHSH, CDR2 LQKENI. There are 15 residues in the CDR3. CDR3 protein: CASSPRLPDSGEQYF.

The rearrangement joins TRBV12-3 or TRBV12-4 to TRBJ2-5. This CDR3 has 15 amino acids. The CDR3 loop is CASSLIGYQAETQYF.

The genes are TRBV5-4 and TRBJ2-6; TCRdb's D call of TRBD1 is untestable without DNA. Germline values: CDR1 SGHNT, CDR2 YYREEE (reference sequence). The CDR3 totals 18 residues. CDR3 protein: CASSFGGGLISGANVLTF.

This chain uses TRBV9 with TRBJ2-7; without DNA, the TCRdb call of TRBD2 cannot be checked. The CDR3 loop spans 15 amino acids. CDR1 SGDLS and CDR2 YYNGEE come from the germline V gene. The CDR3 loop reads CASSVGLAGVNEQYF.

The chain combines TRBV5-4 with TRBJ2-1; TCRdb gives TRBD1 as the D gene, but with no DNA this cannot be confirmed. The CDR3 spans 16 residues. Germline CDR1 and CDR2: SGHNT and YYREEE (reference sequence). This CDR3 reads CASRHDLQGGSNEQFF.

This sequence joins TRBV21-1 and TRBJ2-1. TRBV21-1 has pseudogene status. The CDR3 has 16 residues. This chain's CDR3 is CASSSVTVDSYNEQFF.

This sequence joins TRBV5-4 and TRBJ2-4; there is no DNA to check the TCRdb D call of TRBD2. This CDR3 comprises 11 residues. CDR1 and CDR2 (germline): SGHNT, YYREEE (reference sequence). The CDR3 sequence: CASSRGNIQYF.

The CDR3 sequence: CASSLGGQPNTEAFF. V usage is TRBV12-3 or TRBV12-4 and J usage is TRBJ1-1; TCRdb returns TRBD1, unconfirmable since there is no DNA. The CDR3 covers 15 residues.

The chain carries TRBV20-1 and TRBJ2-6; the TCRdb call, TRBD1, lacks DNA for checking. CDR1 and CDR2 from the germline V gene are DFQATT and SNEGSKA (reference sequence). This CDR3 comprises 18 residues. The CDR3 region is CSARGGAGLSSGANVLTF.

This sequence joins TRBV5-1 and TRBJ2-3; the D call of TRBD2 rests on TCRdb alone, since no DNA is present to check it. This CDR3 is built from 16 residues. CDR1 and CDR2 from the germline V gene are SGHRS and YFSETQ. This CDR3 reads CASSLEKRGGGDTQYF.

CDR3 loop: CASSLTGAQPQHF. The chain has TRBV6-2 or TRBV6-3 and TRBJ1-5; the TCRdb D gene call, TRBD1, has no DNA to confirm it. Germline assignment: CDR1 MNHEY and CDR2 SVGEGT. The CDR3 consists of 13 residues.

This chain links TRBV9 with TRBJ2-3; TCRdb outputs TRBD2, but without DNA this stays unchecked. CDR1 and CDR2 from the germline V gene are SGDLS and YYNGEE. The length of the CDR3 is 15 residues. The chain's CDR3 is CASSVLRESTDTQYF.

J is TRBJ2-7 and V is TRBV28; TCRdb returns TRBD1, unconfirmable since there is no DNA. The CDR3 is made up of 15 amino acids. CDR1 and CDR2 (germline): MDHEN, SYDVKM. The CDR3 sequence is CASSPLGTGAYEQYF.

The rearrangement joins TRBV5-1 to TRBJ2-5; with no DNA, the TCRdb D assignment of TRBD1 cannot be verified. This CDR3 is 16 amino acids long. Looked up from germline, CDR1 is SGHRS and CDR2 is YFSETQ. The CDR3 spells CASSLSGTGGQETQYF.

J is TRBJ2-7 and V is TRBV4-2; no DNA is available, so the TRBD2 call from TCRdb remains unchecked. Germline assignment: CDR1 LGHNA and CDR2 YNFKEQ. The length of the CDR3 is 15 residues. Here the CDR3 reads CASSQGGTSNREQYF.